This is a list of T cell receptor beta chains from one sample in a study of shared clonotypes between healthy human individuals. Clones were sequenced by immunoSEQ multiplex PCR, and TCRdb holds only the in-frame ones, with some missing. Altogether about 960,000 clones are present, about three quarters being singletons, with the ten largest covering around 1.4%. The specimen was memory CD4+ T cells sorted from blood. These receptors came from a man between 18 and 35 years old in good health. The CDR3 runs from the conserved cysteine through the conserved F or W. D genes are given only for firm matches. Clone size is not always given. Where it is, it says once, few, many or a class for expanded clones.

j_call v_call d_call clone_size cdr3_nt cdr3_aa
TRBJ1-1 TRBV5-1 TRBD1 - TGCGCCAGCAGCTCGGGACAGGGGGAAAACACTGAAGCTTTCTTT CASSSGQGENTEAFF
TRBJ2-1 TRBV7-2 TRBD2 - TGTGCCAGCAGCTTATCCATAGTCCCCGGGACTAGCTTGAGTGAGCAGTTCTTC CASSLSIVPGTSLSEQFF
TRBJ1-1 TRBV2 - few TGTGCCAGCAGTGCAGGCTTTATAAGCCTCTTT CASSAGFISLF
TRBJ2-7 TRBV5-1 - once TGCGCCAGCAGCTTGGCCTCTGGCAGGGTCGGTTACGAGCAGTACTTC CASSLASGRVGYEQYF
TRBJ2-3 TRBV27 TRBD1 - TGTGCCAGCACGGGACAGGGGGAAAGCACAGATACGCAGTATTTT CASTGQGESTDTQYF
TRBJ1-1 TRBV5-6 - - TGTGCCAGCAGCCGGATGGGCGACGGCACTGAAGCTTTCTTT CASSRMGDGTEAFF
TRBJ1-2 TRBV5-1 TRBD1 - TGCGCCAGCAGCTTCCGCACAGGGGGCGGCTATGGCTACACCTTC CASSFRTGGGYGYTF
TRBJ1-1 TRBV7-9 TRBD1 - TGTGCCAGCAGTTGGACAGGGGAAAATCTCCGTAATGAAGCTTTCTTT CASSWTGENLRNEAFF
TRBJ2-3 TRBV28 TRBD2 once TGTGCCAGCAGTTTCCGCCGGGGGGGATCGGATACGCAGTATTTT CASSFRRGGSDTQYF
TRBJ2-1 TRBV5-1 TRBD2 few TGCGCCAGCAGCCTGACTAGCGGGGGGCCCTACAATGAGCAGTTCTTC CASSLTSGGPYNEQFF
TRBJ1-4 TRBV9 - - TGTGCCAGCAGCGAGGCCGACATGCTAGGAGAAAAACTGTTTTTT CASSEADMLGEKLFF
TRBJ2-1 TRBV7-9 TRBD1 - TGTGCCAGCAGCTTAGCGGCCGGGACAGTCCCCTACAATGAGCAGTTCTTC CASSLAAGTVPYNEQFF
TRBJ2-3 TRBV7-8 - - TGTGCCAGCAGGTCTAGGTTCGCAGATACGCAGTATTTT CASRSRFADTQYF
TRBJ2-2 TRBV7-3 - - TGTGCCAGCAGCTTAATCAGCGGCACCGGGGAGCTGTTTTTT CASSLISGTGELFF
TRBJ2-3 TRBV5-5 - - TGTGCCAGCAGCTGGGAGGCAGGGGGGACAGATACGCAGTATTTT CASSWEAGGTDTQYF
TRBJ1-4 TRBV10-3 - - TGTGCCATCAGTGAGTCGACGGGGTTTAAAAATGAAAAACTGTTTTTT CAISESTGFKNEKLFF
TRBJ1-1 TRBV18 TRBD1 - TGTGCCAGCTCACCACCTAGTCTTGACAGGGCCAGCGGAGCTTTCTTT CASSPPSLDRASGAFF
TRBJ1-2 TRBV2 - - TGTGCCAGCAGTGAAGGGTTCGGTGGCTACACCTTC CASSEGFGGYTF
TRBJ1-1 TRBV28 - few TGTGCCAGCAGTTTACGGCAGGGGAATACTGAAGCTTTCTTT CASSLRQGNTEAFF
TRBJ2-4 TRBV19 - - TGTGCCAGTAATGGGCAGGAATTAGCCAAAAACATTCAGTACTTC CASNGQELAKNIQYF
TRBJ1-3 TRBV12-5 - few TGTGCTAGTGGAACAAAGGGGTGGGAAAACACCATATATTTT CASGTKGWENTIYF
TRBJ2-7 TRBV14 - - TGTGCCAGCAGCCAAGTCAGGTACTACGAGCAGTACTTC CASSQVRYYEQYF
TRBJ2-5 TRBV29-1 - - TGCAGCGTTGAACCTGGAGAGACCCAGTACTTC CSVEPGETQYF
TRBJ1-3 TRBV9 - - TGTGCCAGCAGCGTAGGAAACGGGGGCTCTGGAAACACCATATATTTT CASSVGNGGSGNTIYF
TRBJ2-3 TRBV7-2 TRBD2 once TGTGCCAGCAGCGCCGCTAGCGGGAGAACCCCAGATACGCAGTATTTT CASSAASGRTPDTQYF
TRBJ1-5 TRBV7-2 - - TGTGCCAGCAGCTTATTTCACGGAGGGTGGGAACAGCCCCAGCATTTT CASSLFHGGWEQPQHF
TRBJ2-5 TRBV11-2 - - TGTGCCAGCAGCTTAGCCTTACAGGGGAGGGAGACCCAGTACTTC CASSLALQGRETQYF
TRBJ2-5 TRBV9 - - TGTGCCAGCAGCGTTGAGGGACTTCAAGAGACCCAGTACTTC CASSVEGLQETQYF
TRBJ2-1 TRBV2 TRBD2 - TGTGCCAGCAGTGACCAGCGGGAATTCTACAATGAGCAGTTCTTC CASSDQREFYNEQFF
TRBJ1-2 TRBV10-2 - - TGCGCCAGCACACCTGACAGGAGAGCTAACTATGGCTACACCTTC CASTPDRRANYGYTF
TRBJ2-1 TRBV5-4 TRBD2 - TGTGCCAGCAGTTTAGCGGGGGGGCGGTACAATGAGCAGTTCTTC CASSLAGGRYNEQFF
TRBJ2-3 TRBV6-6 TRBD2 many TGTGCCAGCAACCGGGAGGGCCATATAGATACGCAGTATTTT CASNREGHIDTQYF
TRBJ2-1 TRBV5-1 - few TGCGCCAGCAGCCTTACCGGGACTGTCCCCAATGAGCAGTTCTTC CASSLTGTVPNEQFF
TRBJ1-2 TRBV27 TRBD1 - TGTGCCAGCAGTAACAGGGGTCACTATGGCTACACCTTC CASSNRGHYGYTF
TRBJ2-7 TRBV5-5 TRBD1 - TGTGCCAGCAGAGAACCCGGGACAGGCTACGAGCAGTACTTC CASREPGTGYEQYF
TRBJ2-1 TRBV6-6 - - TGTGCCAGCAGTTACGGGACAACACTACTGGACAATGAGCAGTTCTTC CASSYGTTLLDNEQFF
TRBJ1-2 TRBV6-6 - - TGTGCCAGCAGCCCCGGGGGAGGCTACACCTTC CASSPGGGYTF
TRBJ2-7 TRBV5-1 - - TGCGCCAGCAGCAGGGGAGAAGGCGCCTACGAGCAGTACTTC CASSRGEGAYEQYF